The clone carrying this T cell receptor (beta chain) was seen only once. This entry belongs to a study of control samples from healthy donors and cancer patients. Germline assignment: CDR1 MNHEY and CDR2 SVGAGI. V was trimmed by 7 bases and J by 3 bases, leaving 10 bases between them. This CDR3 is built from 12 residues. Profiled with immunoSEQ multiplex PCR; TCRdb holds only in-frame clones, not every one. Of fewer than 70,000 clones listed, 75% to 90% are singletons. V and J are TRBV6-5 and TRBJ2-7, with D unresolved. This receptor was obtained from a woman aged 45-60 years with lung cancer. The sample taken for sequencing was PBMCs. The CDR3 region has the DNA TGTGCCAGCAAACATAAGCACTACGAGCAGTACTTC. Amino acids: CASKHKHYEQYF.